This T cell receptor beta chain was identified during a study of blood T cell repertoires in COVID-19. This CDR3 is 14 amino acids long. In germline, CDR1 is MNHNY, CDR2 SVGAGI (reference sequence). V dropped 6 bases and J dropped 6; count of bases not matched to a gene: 3. The assay was immunoSEQ multiplex PCR, and TCRdb's table has in-frame clones only and misses some. This repertoire shows about 400,000 clones, more than 75% found once; its top ten account for 10%. This clone appeared many times. The sequenced sample was PBMCs or T cells enriched from blood (not recorded which). V gene TRBV6-6 combines with J gene TRBJ2-1; TRBD2 aligns across 12 bases. The receptor comes from a woman aged 45-65 years who had recovered from COVID-19. The CDR3 coding sequence is TGTGCCAGCAGAGGACTAGCGGGGATCAATGAGCAGTTCTTC. It translates to CASRGLAGINEQFF.